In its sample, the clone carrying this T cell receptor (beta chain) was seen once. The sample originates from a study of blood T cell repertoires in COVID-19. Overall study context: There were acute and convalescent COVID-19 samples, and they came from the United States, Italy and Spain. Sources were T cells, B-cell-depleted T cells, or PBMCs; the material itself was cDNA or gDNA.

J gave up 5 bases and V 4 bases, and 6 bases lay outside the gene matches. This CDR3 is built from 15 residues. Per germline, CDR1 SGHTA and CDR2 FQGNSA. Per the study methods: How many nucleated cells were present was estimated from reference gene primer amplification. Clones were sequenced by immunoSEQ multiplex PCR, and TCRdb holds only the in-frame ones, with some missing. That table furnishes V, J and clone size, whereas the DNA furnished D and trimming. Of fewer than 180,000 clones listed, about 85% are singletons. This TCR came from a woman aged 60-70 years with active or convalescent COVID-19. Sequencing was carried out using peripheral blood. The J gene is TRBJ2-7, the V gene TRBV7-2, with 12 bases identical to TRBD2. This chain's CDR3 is CASSSGLAGSHEQYF. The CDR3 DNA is TGTGCCAGCAGCTCCGGACTAGCGGGGTCCCACGAGCAGTACTTC. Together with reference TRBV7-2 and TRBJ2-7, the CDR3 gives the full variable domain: GAGVSQSPSNKVTEKGKDVELRCDPISGHTALYWYRQSLGQGLEFLIYFQGNSAPDKSGLPSDRFSAERTGGSVSTLTIQRTQQEDSAVYLCASSSGLAGSHEQYFGPGTRLTVT.